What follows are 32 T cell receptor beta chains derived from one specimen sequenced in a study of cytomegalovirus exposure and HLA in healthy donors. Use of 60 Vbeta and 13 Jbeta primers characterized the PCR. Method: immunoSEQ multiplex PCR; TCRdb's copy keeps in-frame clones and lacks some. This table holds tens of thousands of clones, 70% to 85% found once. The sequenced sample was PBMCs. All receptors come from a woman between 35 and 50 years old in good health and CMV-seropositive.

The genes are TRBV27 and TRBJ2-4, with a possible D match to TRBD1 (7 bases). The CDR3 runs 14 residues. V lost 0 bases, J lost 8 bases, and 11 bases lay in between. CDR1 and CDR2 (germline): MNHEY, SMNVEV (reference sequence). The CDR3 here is CASSLSGRGDIQYF. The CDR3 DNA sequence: TGTGCCAGCAGTTTATCTGGCAGGGGGGACATTCAGTACTTC.

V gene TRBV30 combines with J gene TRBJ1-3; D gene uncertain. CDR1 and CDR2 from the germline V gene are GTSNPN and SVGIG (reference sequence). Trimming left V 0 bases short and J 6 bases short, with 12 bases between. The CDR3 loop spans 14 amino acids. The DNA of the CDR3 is TGTGCCTGGAGTGTCCCGGGTTTGACAAACACCATATATTTT. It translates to CAWSVPGLTNTIYF.

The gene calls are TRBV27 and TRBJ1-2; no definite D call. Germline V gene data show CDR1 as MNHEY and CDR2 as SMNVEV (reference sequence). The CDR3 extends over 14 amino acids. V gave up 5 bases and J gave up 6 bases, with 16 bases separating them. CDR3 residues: CASSPSLPRNGYTF. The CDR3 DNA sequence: TGTGCCAGCAGTCCGTCATTGCCGCGGAATGGCTACACCTTC.

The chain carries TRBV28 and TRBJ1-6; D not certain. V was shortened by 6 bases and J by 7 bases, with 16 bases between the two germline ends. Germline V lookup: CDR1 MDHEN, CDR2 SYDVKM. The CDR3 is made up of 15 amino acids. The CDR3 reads CASRGSRTQNSPLHF. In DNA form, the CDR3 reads TGTGCCAGCAGGGGGTCTCGGACTCAAAATTCACCCCTCCACTTT.

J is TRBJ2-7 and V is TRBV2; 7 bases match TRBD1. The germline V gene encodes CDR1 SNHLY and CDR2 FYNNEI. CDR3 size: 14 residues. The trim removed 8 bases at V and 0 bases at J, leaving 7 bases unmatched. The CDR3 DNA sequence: TGTGCCAGCGTAACCGGGACAGTCTCCTACGAGCAGTACTTC. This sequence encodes CASVTGTVSYEQYF.

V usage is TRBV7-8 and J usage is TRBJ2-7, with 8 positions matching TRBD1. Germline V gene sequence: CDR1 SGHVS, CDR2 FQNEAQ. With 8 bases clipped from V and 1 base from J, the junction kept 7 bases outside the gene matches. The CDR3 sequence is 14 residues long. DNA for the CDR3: TGTGCCAGCGGGAAGACAGGGGCTTCCTACGAGCAGTACTTC. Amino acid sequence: CASGKTGASYEQYF.

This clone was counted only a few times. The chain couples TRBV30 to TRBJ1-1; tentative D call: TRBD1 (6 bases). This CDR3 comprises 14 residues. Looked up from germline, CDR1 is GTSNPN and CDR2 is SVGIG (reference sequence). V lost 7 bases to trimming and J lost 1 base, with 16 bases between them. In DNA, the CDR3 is TGTGCCTATATGGACAGTCCAGGGAACACTGAAGCTTTCTTT. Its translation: CAYMDSPGNTEAFF.

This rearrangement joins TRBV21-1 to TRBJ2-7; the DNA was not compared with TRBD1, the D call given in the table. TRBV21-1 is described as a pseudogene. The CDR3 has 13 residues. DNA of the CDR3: TGTGCCAGCAAGGGGCAGGAGCACTACGAGCAGTACTTC. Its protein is CASKGQEHYEQYF.

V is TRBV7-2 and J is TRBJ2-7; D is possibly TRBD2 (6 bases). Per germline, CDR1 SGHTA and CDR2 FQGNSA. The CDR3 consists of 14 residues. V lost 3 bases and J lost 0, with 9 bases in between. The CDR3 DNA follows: TGTGCCAGCAGCTTGGCGGGAAACTCCTACGAGCAGTACTTC. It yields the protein CASSLAGNSYEQYF.

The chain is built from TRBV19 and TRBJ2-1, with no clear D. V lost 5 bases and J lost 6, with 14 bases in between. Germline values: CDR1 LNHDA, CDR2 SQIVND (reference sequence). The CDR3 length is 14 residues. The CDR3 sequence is CASSGGRRVNEQFF. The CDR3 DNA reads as TGTGCCAGTAGTGGTGGTCGTCGGGTCAATGAGCAGTTCTTC.

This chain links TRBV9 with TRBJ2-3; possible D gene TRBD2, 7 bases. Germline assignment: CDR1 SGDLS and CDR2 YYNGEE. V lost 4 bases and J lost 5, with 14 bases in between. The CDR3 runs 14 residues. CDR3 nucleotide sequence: TGTGCCAGCAGCATCGGGCGGGGGCAAGATACGCAGTATTTT. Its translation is CASSIGRGQDTQYF.

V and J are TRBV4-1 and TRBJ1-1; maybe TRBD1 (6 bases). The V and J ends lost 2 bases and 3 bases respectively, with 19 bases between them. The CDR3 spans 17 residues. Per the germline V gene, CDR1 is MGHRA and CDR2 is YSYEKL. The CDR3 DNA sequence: TGCGCCAGCAGCCAACTCGAGAGGGGGACCTATCACACTGAAGCTTTCTTT. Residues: CASSQLERGTYHTEAFF.

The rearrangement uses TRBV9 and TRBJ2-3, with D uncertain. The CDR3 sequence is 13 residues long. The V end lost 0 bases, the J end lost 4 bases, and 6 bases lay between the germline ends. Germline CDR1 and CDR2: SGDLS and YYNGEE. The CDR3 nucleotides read TGTGCCAGCAGCGTAGGCGGCCCAGATACGCAGTATTTT. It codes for CASSVGGPDTQYF.

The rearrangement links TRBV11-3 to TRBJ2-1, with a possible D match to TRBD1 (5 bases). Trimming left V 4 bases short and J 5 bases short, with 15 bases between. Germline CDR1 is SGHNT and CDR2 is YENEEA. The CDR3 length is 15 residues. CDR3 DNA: TGTGCCAGCAGCTCAGGGTCTACTTGGGACAATGAGCAGTTCTTC. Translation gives CASSSGSTWDNEQFF. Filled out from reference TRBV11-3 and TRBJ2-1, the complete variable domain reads EAGVVQSPRYKIIEKKQPVAFWCNPISGHNTLYWYLQNLGQGPELLIRYENEEAVDDSQLPKDRFSAERLKGVDSTLKIQPAELGDSAVYLCASSSGSTWDNEQFFGPGTRLTVL.

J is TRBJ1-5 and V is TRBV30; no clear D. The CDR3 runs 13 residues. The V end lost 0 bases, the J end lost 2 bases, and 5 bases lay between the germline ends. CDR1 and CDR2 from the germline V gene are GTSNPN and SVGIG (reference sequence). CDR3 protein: CAWSVQGNQPQHF. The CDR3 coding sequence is TGTGCCTGGAGTGTCCAGGGCAATCAGCCCCAGCATTTT.

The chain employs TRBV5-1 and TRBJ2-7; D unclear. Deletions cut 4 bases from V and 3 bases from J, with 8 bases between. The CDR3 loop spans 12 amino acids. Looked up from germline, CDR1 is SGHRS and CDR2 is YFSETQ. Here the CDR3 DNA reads TGCGCCAGCAGCGACGACTTCTACGAGCAGTACTTC. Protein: CASSDDFYEQYF.

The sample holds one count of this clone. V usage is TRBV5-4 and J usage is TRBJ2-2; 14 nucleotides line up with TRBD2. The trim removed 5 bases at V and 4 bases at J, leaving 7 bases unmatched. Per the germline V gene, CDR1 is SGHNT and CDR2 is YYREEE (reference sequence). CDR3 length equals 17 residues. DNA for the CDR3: TGTGCCAGCAGGACGACTAGCGGGGGGGCCGTCACCGGGGAGCTGTTTTTT. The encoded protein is CASRTTSGGAVTGELFF. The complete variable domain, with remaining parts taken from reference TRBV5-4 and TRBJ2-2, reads ETGVTQSPTHLIKTRGQQVTLRCSSQSGHNTVSWYQQALGQGPQFIFQYYREEENGRGNFPPRFSGLQFPNYSSELNVNALELDDSALYLCASRTTSGGAVTGELFFGEGSRLTVL.

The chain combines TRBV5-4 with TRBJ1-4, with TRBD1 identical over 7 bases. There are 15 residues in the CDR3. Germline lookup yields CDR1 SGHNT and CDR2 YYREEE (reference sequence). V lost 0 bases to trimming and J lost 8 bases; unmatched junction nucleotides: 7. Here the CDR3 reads CASSLAQGGTEKLFF. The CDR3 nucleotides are TGTGCCAGCAGCTTGGCGCAAGGGGGCACCGAAAAACTGTTTTTT.

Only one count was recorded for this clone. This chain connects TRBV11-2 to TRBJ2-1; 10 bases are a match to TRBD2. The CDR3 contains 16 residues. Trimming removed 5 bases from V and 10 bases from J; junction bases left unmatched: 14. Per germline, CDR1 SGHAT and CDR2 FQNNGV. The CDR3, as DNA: TGTGCCAGCAGCCCAATAAGCGGGGGGGCCTACTACGAGCAGTTCTTC. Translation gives CASSPISGGAYYEQFF.

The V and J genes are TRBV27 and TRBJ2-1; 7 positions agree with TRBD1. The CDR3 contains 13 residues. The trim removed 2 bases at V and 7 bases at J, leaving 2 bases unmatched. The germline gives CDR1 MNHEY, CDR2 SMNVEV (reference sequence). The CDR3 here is CASSLHRGNEQFF. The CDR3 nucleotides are TGTGCCAGCAGTTTACACAGGGGAAATGAGCAGTTCTTC.

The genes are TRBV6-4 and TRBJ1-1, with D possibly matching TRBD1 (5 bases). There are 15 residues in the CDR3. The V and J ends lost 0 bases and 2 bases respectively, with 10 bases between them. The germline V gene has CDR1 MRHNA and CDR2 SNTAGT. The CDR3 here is CASSDSTTGNTEAFF. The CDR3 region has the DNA TGTGCCAGCAGTGACTCAACCACAGGAAACACTGAAGCTTTCTTT.

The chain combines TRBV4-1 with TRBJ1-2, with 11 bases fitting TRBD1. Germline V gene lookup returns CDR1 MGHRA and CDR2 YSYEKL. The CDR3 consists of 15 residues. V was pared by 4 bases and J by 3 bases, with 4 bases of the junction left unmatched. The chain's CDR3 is CASSPGQGDHYGYTF. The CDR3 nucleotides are TGCGCCAGCAGCCCGGGACAGGGGGACCACTATGGCTACACCTTC.

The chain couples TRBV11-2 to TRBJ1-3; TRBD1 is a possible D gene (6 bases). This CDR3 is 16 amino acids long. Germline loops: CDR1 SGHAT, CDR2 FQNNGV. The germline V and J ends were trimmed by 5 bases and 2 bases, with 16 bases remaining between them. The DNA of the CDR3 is TGTGCCAGCAGCCAGACGGGAGGGGGTGCTGGAAACACCATATATTTT. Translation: CASSQTGGGAGNTIYF.

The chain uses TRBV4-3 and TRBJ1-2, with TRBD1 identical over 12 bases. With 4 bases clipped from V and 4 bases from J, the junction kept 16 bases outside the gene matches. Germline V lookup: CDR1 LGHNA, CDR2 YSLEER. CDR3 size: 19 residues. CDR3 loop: CASSPDYGTGGLTAYGYTF. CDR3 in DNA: TGCGCCAGCAGCCCCGATTACGGGACAGGGGGCCTAACCGCCTATGGCTACACCTTC.

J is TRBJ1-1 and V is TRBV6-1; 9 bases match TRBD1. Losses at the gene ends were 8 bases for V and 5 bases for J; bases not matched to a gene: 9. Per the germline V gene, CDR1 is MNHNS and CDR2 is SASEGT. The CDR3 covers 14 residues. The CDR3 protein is CASYFGQGYTEAFF. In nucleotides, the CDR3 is TGTGCCAGCTATTTCGGACAGGGGTATACTGAAGCTTTCTTT.

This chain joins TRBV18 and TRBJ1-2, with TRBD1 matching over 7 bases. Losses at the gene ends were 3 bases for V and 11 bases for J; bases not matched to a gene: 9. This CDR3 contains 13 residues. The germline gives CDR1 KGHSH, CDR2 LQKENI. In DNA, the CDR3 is TGTGCCAGCTCACCCGGGACAGTCTTCTGGTACACCTTC. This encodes CASSPGTVFWYTF. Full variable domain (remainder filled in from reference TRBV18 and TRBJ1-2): NAGVMQNPRHLVRRRGQEARLRCSPMKGHSHVYWYRQLPEEGLKFMVYLQKENIIDESGMPKERFSAEFPKEGPSILRIQQVVRGDSAAYFCASSPGTVFWYTFGSGTRLTVV.

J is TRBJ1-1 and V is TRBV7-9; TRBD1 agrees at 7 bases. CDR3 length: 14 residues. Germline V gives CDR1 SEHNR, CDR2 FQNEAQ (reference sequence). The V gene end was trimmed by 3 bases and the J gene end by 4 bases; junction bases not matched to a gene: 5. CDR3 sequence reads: CASSFQTGLTEAFF. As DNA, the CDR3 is TGTGCCAGCAGCTTTCAGACAGGGCTCACTGAAGCTTTCTTT.

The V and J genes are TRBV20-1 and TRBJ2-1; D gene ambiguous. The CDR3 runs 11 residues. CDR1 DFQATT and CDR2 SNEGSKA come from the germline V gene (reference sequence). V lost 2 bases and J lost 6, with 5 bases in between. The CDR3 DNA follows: TGCAGTGCTAGACTCTCCAATGAGCAGTTCTTC. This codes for CSARLSNEQFF.

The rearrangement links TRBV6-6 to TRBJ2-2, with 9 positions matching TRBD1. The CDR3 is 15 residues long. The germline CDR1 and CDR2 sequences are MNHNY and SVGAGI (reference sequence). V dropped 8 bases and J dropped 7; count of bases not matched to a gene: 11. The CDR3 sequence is CASRAPGQGIGELFF. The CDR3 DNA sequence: TGTGCCAGCCGCGCCCCGGGACAGGGAATCGGGGAGCTGTTTTTT.

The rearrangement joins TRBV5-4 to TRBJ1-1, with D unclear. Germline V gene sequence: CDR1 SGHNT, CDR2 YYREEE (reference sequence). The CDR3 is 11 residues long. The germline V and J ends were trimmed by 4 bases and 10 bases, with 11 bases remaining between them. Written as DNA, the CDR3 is TGTGCCAGCAGCAGTATAGTCGCAGCTTTCTTT. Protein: CASSSIVAAFF. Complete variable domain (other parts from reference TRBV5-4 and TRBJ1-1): ETGVTQSPTHLIKTRGQQVTLRCSSQSGHNTVSWYQQALGQGPQFIFQYYREEENGRGNFPPRFSGLQFPNYSSELNVNALELDDSALYLCASSSIVAAFFGQGTRLTVV.

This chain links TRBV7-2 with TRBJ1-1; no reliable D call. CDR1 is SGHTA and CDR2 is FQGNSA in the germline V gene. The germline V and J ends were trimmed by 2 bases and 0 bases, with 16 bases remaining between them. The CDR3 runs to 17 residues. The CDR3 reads CASSLPPFGYMNTEAFF. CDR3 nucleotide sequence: TGTGCCAGCAGCTTACCGCCGTTCGGGTACATGAACACTGAAGCTTTCTTT. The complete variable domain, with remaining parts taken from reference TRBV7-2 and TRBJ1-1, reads GAGVSQSPSNKVTEKGKDVELRCDPISGHTALYWYRQSLGQGLEFLIYFQGNSAPDKSGLPSDRFSAERTGGSVSTLTIQRTQQEDSAVYLCASSLPPFGYMNTEAFFGQGTRLTVV.

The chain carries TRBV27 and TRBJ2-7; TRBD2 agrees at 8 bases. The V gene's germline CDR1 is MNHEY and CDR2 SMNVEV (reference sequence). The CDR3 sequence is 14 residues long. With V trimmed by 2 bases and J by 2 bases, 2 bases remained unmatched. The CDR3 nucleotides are TGTGCCAGCAGTTTAATAGCGGGGCCCTACGAGCAGTACTTC. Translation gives CASSLIAGPYEQYF.